Presented here are 9 T cell receptor beta chains from one specimen sequenced in a study of T cells after yellow fever vaccination. TCRdb itself ran the 5' RACE reads through MiXCR, one entry per CDR3 protein. The sample lists roughly 330,000 distinct CDR3 sequences, 6.8% occurring once. Sequences were derived from PBMCs, sampled around 45 days after the first yellow fever vaccination. Receptor source: a man aged 18-30 years who received the YFV17D yellow fever vaccine.

V is TRBV20-1 and J is TRBJ2-2; 11 bases line up with TRBD2. Germline CDR1 reads DFQATT; CDR2 reads SNEGSKA (reference sequence). Unmatched junction bases numbered 5, after V lost 6 bases and J lost 5 bases. This CDR3 region has 14 residues. DNA for the CDR3: TGCAGTGCGACGACTAGCGGGGCAACCGGGGAGCTGTTTTTT. Protein: CSATTSGATGELFF.

The chain joins TRBV7-9 to TRBJ2-5; D not resolved. This CDR3 region has 12 residues. Trimming shortened V by 4 bases and J by 4 bases, and 7 bases separated the two germline ends. The germline V gene has CDR1 SEHNR and CDR2 FQNEAQ (reference sequence). The CDR3 loop reads CASSYALETQYF. CDR3 coding DNA: TGTGCCAGCAGCTACGCACTAGAGACCCAGTACTTC. The full variable domain, completed using reference TRBV7-9 and TRBJ2-5, is DTGVSQNPRHKITKRGQNVTFRCDPISEHNRLYWYRQTLGQGPEFLTYFQNEAQLEKSRLLSDRFSAERPKGSFSTLEIQRTEQGDSAMYLCASSYALETQYFGPGTRLLVL.

A few counts support this clonotype. The V and J genes are TRBV6-1 and TRBJ1-5, with D possibly being TRBD1 (5 bases). Germline lookup yields CDR1 MNHNS and CDR2 SASEGT. The CDR3 sequence is 14 residues long. V was clipped by 10 bases and J by 4 bases, with 17 bases between them. DNA of the CDR3: TGTGCCATCCGACCGGGACCTGGGAATCAGCCCCAGCATTTT. Protein product: CAIRPGPGNQPQHF.

This clonotype was picked up a small number of times. The chain has TRBV14 and TRBJ1-2, with no clear D. This CDR3 spans 12 amino acids. Per germline, CDR1 SGHDN and CDR2 FVKESK. V lost 1 base and J lost 2, with 2 bases in between. The CDR3 sequence is CASSQVNYGYTF. CDR3 nucleotides: TGTGCCAGCAGCCAAGTCAACTATGGCTACACCTTC.

This clonotype was found a few times. This chain links TRBV28 with TRBJ2-7, with D maybe TRBD1 (6 bases). CDR3 size: 13 residues. The V end lost 5 bases, the J end lost 2 bases, and 10 bases lay between the germline ends. CDR1 and CDR2 from the germline V gene are MDHEN and SYDVKM. For the CDR3, the DNA is TGTGCCAGCAGTCAAACAGGGACCTACGAGCAGTACGTC. Translation gives CASSQTGTYEQYV.

This clonotype was found many times. The chain uses TRBV10-3 and TRBJ2-1, with 7 bases that match TRBD1. This CDR3 comprises 15 residues. The V and J ends lost 6 bases and 4 bases, in that order; junction bases with no gene match: 9. From germline, CDR1 is ENHRY and CDR2 SYGVKD. This CDR3 reads CAISPGTDLYNEQFF. As DNA, the CDR3 is TGTGCCATCAGCCCCGGGACAGACCTATACAATGAGCAGTTCTTC.

This clonotype showed up many times. This CDR3 reads CASSPVRGIPLDGYTF. The CDR3 nucleotides are TGTGCCAGCAGCCCTGTCCGGGGGATTCCCCTCGATGGCTACACCTTC. This chain uses TRBV7-9 with TRBJ1-2, with D tentatively TRBD1 (5 bases). Germline assignment: CDR1 SEHNR and CDR2 FQNEAQ (reference sequence). The CDR3 covers 16 residues. Trimming pared 5 bases from V and 6 bases from J, leaving 22 bases between.

The rearrangement links TRBV18 to TRBJ2-3; D is undetermined. In germline, CDR1 is KGHSH, CDR2 LQKENI. The V and J ends lost 0 bases and 1 base respectively, with 14 bases between them. CDR3 length: 17 amino acids. This chain's CDR3 is CASSPPARTERTDTQYF. The CDR3 DNA reads as TGTGCCAGCTCACCACCAGCTCGGACGGAACGCACAGATACGCAGTATTTT.

The chain has TRBV5-8 and TRBJ2-5, with D unresolved. CDR1 is SGHTS and CDR2 is YDEGEE in the germline V gene. CDR3 size: 13 residues. Between the trimmed V and J ends, which lost 3 bases and 0 bases, there was a span of 6 bases. The CDR3 sequence is CASSSWYQETQYF. In DNA, the CDR3 is TGTGCCAGCAGCTCTTGGTACCAAGAGACCCAGTACTTC.